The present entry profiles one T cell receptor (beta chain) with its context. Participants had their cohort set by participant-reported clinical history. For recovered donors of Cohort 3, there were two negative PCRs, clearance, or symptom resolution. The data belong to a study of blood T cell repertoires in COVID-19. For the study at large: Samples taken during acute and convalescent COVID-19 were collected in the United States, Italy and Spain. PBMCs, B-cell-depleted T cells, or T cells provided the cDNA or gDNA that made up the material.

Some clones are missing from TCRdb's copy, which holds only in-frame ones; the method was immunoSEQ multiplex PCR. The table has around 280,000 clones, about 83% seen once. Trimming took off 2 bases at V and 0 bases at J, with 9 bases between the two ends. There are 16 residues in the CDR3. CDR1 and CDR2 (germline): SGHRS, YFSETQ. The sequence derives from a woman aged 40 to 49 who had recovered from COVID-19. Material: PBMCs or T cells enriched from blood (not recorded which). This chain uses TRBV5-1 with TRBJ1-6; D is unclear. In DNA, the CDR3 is TGCGCCAGCAGCTTCGAAGGGAGCTCCTATAATTCACCCCTCCACTTT. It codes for CASSFEGSSYNSPLHF.